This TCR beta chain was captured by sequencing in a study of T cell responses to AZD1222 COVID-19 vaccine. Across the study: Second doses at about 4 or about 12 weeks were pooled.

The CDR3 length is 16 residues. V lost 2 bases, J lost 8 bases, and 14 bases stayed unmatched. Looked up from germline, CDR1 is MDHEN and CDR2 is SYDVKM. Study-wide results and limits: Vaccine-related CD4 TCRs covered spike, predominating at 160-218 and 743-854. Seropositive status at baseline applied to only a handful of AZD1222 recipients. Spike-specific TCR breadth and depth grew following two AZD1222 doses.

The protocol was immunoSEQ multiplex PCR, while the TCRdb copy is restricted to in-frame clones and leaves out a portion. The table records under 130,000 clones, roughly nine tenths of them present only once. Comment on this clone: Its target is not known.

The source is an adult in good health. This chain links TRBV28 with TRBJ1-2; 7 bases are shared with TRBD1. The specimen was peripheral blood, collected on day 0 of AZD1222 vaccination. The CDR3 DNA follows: TGTGCCAGCAGTTTAGGCTGGGGGCAGGGGGGTTTCGGCTACACCTTC. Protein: CASSLGWGQGGFGYTF.